The present T cell receptor (beta chain) was sequenced within a study of blood T cell repertoires in COVID-19. Trimming cost V 6 bases and J 0 bases, with 9 bases left between them. Germline CDR1 is SNHLY and CDR2 is FYNNEI. This CDR3 is built from 15 residues. TCRdb keeps only in-frame clones here, not all; method: immunoSEQ multiplex PCR. The sample carries about 180,000 clones, approximately 83% recorded once. The receptor's source is a human donor with active or convalescent COVID-19. The donor label of this sample is uncertain. This chain uses TRBV2 with TRBJ1-6; no reliable D call. The specimen was peripheral blood. Here the CDR3 DNA reads TGTGCCAGCAGAGCCTTTAGCTCCTATAATTCACCCCTCCACTTT. Its translation: CASRAFSSYNSPLHF.